This T cell receptor beta chain stems from a study of T-cell memory formation after mild COVID-19. Study-wide context: Clusters were largely donor specific. General study findings and limits: Day 15 to 85 contractors were CD4/CD8 balanced; later expanders leaned CD4+. The second-wave clones peaking on day 37 were not confirmed as SARS-CoV-2-specific. The study detected some responding clones in pre-infection memory, suggesting cross-reactive memory joined.

TCRdb reprocessed the 5' RACE reads with MiXCR, giving one entry per CDR3 protein. The sample has 190,000 or so distinct CDR3 sequences, over 20% seen once. This clonotype was counted only a few times. Antigen unknown. The CDR3 extends over 17 amino acids. Trimming shortened V by 5 bases and J by 0 bases, and 16 bases separated the two germline ends. Germline V CDR1 and CDR2: SGHAT, FQDESV (reference sequence). Sequenced sample: PBMCs or a T cell subset sorted from them (not recorded which). The receptor comes from an adult woman who had mild COVID-19 (a few samples of this study predate the infection). Cell type and time point are not known. The chain employs TRBV11-1 and TRBJ2-2; D is possibly TRBD2 (6 bases). CDR3 loop: CASSPVHGGANTGELFF. CDR3 in DNA: TGTGCCAGCAGCCCCGTCCATGGCGGGGCGAACACCGGGGAGCTGTTTTTT.